The 19 T cell receptor beta chains below all came from one sample that was sequenced in a study of T cell repertoires in cytomegalovirus infection. MiXCR, applied by TCRdb to the reads, yields one record per CDR3 protein. The data show about 180,000 distinct CDR3 sequences, around 14% seen once. Input material: PBMCs. Every receptor here comes from a human donor in good health (CMV status not recorded). Some clones in this sample may be carry-over from other donors' samples.

Only a few counts were recorded for this clonotype. The V and J genes are TRBV4-2 and TRBJ2-7, with D perhaps matching TRBD2 (7 bases). The length of the CDR3 is 15 residues. V lost 0 bases, J lost 3 bases, and 12 bases lay in between. Germline lookup yields CDR1 LGHNA and CDR2 YNFKEQ. The CDR3 DNA reads as TGTGCCAGCAGCCAAGAAGGTAGGGGGGGCTACGAGCAGTACTTC. Translation: CASSQEGRGGYEQYF.

V and J are TRBV4-2 and TRBJ2-7; 10 positions agree with TRBD2. The CDR3 length is 18 residues. The V segment lost 0 bases and the J segment 5 bases; nucleotides outside the gene matches: 13. In germline, CDR1 is LGHNA, CDR2 YNFKEQ. The CDR3 spells CASSQEVWLAGEVNEQYF. In nucleotides, the CDR3 is TGTGCCAGCAGCCAAGAGGTATGGCTAGCGGGAGAAGTGAACGAGCAGTACTTC.

V usage is TRBV7-3 and J usage is TRBJ2-3, with D unclear. CDR1 SGHTA and CDR2 FQGTGA come from the germline V gene. The CDR3 is made up of 14 amino acids. Trimming shortened V by 5 bases and J by 2 bases, and 11 bases separated the two germline ends. CDR3 in amino acids: CASSNTVYTDTQYF. CDR3 DNA: TGTGCCAGCAGCAATACAGTTTACACAGATACGCAGTATTTT.

This chain links TRBV29-1 with TRBJ1-1; 8 positions agree with TRBD1. Germline V lookup: CDR1 SQVTM, CDR2 ANQGSEA. V shed 5 bases and J 5 bases; nucleotides not matched to a gene: 4. CDR3 length: 12 amino acids. DNA for the CDR3: TGCAGCGTTTCTAGACAGGGGACTGAAGCTTTCTTT. Its translation: CSVSRQGTEAFF.

This clonotype was picked up a small number of times. The CDR3 is CSATWTSAYNEQFF. CDR3 coding DNA: TGCAGTGCGACGTGGACTAGCGCCTACAATGAGCAGTTCTTC. This chain connects TRBV20-1 to TRBJ2-1; TRBD2 matches 9 bases. CDR1 and CDR2 (germline): DFQATT, SNEGSKA (reference sequence). With 6 bases clipped from V and 2 bases from J, the junction kept 5 bases outside the gene matches. The CDR3 consists of 14 residues.

This clonotype was recorded a few times. The chain is built from TRBV25-1 and TRBJ2-1, with D possibly TRBD1 on 6 matching bases. This CDR3 has 13 amino acids. V lost 6 bases and J 7 bases, leaving 13 bases between the germline ends. The germline V gene has CDR1 MGHDK and CDR2 SYGVNS. CDR3 protein: CASSKTGLNEQFF. The CDR3, as DNA: TGTGCCAGCAGCAAAACAGGGTTAAATGAGCAGTTCTTC.

The chain uses TRBV6-2 or TRBV6-3 and TRBJ2-2; 9 positions agree with TRBD1. Germline V lookup: CDR1 MNHEY, CDR2 SVGEGT. Unmatched junction bases numbered 3, after V lost 4 bases and J lost 6 bases. The CDR3 extends over 14 amino acids. CDR3 loop: CASSLDRGPGELFF. The CDR3 DNA is TGTGCCAGCAGTTTGGACAGGGGACCCGGGGAGCTGTTTTTT.

This clonotype was picked up a small number of times. This sequence joins TRBV10-3 and TRBJ1-1; 8 bases are shared with TRBD1. The CDR3 consists of 13 residues. J was trimmed by 5 bases and V by 7 bases; bases with no gene match: 6. Germline V gene sequence: CDR1 ENHRY, CDR2 SYGVKD. The CDR3 DNA follows: TGTGCCATCACAACAGGGGGAGGAACTGAAGCTTTCTTT. Translating it yields CAITTGGGTEAFF.

This clonotype has more than one count but fewer than ten. CDR3 residues: CASLLGDEQFF. CDR3 bases: TGTGCCAGCCTCCTGGGGGATGAGCAGTTCTTC. V usage is TRBV2 and J usage is TRBJ2-1; D possibly matches TRBD1 or TRBD2 (5 bases each). The CDR3 spans 11 residues. The germline V gene has CDR1 SNHLY and CDR2 FYNNEI. Trimming left V 8 bases short and J 8 bases short, with 10 bases between.

The J gene is TRBJ2-7, the V gene TRBV7-9, with a possible D match to TRBD2 (7 bases). Germline V CDR1 and CDR2: SEHNR, FQNEAQ (reference sequence). V lost 5 bases and J lost 3, with 14 bases in between. This CDR3 spans 14 amino acids. CDR3 DNA sequence: TGTGCCAGCAGCCGAAGGGGGGGAAGCTACGAGCAGTACTTC. Its translation: CASSRRGGSYEQYF.

The chain links TRBV7-2 to TRBJ2-1, with D perhaps TRBD1 (5 bases). The germline CDR1 and CDR2 sequences are SGHTA and FQGNSA. CDR3 length equals 14 residues. V lost 5 bases, J lost 9 bases, and 17 bases lay in between. The CDR3 spells CASSGSYWGGEQFF. In DNA, the CDR3 is TGTGCCAGCAGCGGGTCGTACTGGGGCGGTGAGCAGTTCTTC. Complete variable domain (other parts from reference TRBV7-2 and TRBJ2-1): GAGVSQSPSNKVTEKGKDVELRCDPISGHTALYWYRQSLGQGLEFLIYFQGNSAPDKSGLPSDRFSAERTGGSVSTLTIQRTQQEDSAVYLCASSGSYWGGEQFFGPGTRLTVL.

At least ten counts were recorded for this clonotype. The CDR3: CASRYRGRGYTEAFF. The CDR3 bases are TGTGCCAGCAGATACAGGGGGCGGGGGTACACTGAAGCTTTCTTT. V and J are TRBV7-2 and TRBJ1-1, with 9 bases identical to TRBD1. Unmatched junction bases numbered 8, after V lost 6 bases and J lost 3 bases. Germline CDR1 is SGHTA and CDR2 is FQGNSA. The CDR3 totals 15 residues.

This clonotype came up a few times. The chain recombines TRBV6-2 or TRBV6-3 with TRBJ2-7, with 7 bases fitting TRBD1. This CDR3 spans 12 amino acids. The germline gives CDR1 MNHEY, CDR2 SVGEGT. The ends lost 10 bases at V and 2 bases at J; junction bases unmatched: 5. In DNA, the CDR3 is TGTGCCATCGGACAGGAACCCTACGAGCAGTACTTC. Translation: CAIGQEPYEQYF.

This chain connects TRBV2 to TRBJ2-4; D is ambiguous. The CDR3 length is 16 residues. CDR1 and CDR2 from the germline V gene are SNHLY and FYNNEI. The V end was cut by 2 bases, the J end by 0 bases, with 11 bases between. DNA of the CDR3: TGTGCCAGCAGTGAACGGGCACGGCTAGCCAAAAACATTCAGTACTTC. Protein: CASSERARLAKNIQYF.

This clonotype was observed at least ten times. The V call is TRBV7-2, the J call TRBJ2-7, with D perhaps TRBD1 (6 bases). There are 14 residues in the CDR3. The V gene's germline CDR1 is SGHTA and CDR2 FQGNSA. Trimming removed 3 bases at V and 0 bases at J, with 9 bases between. The CDR3 loop is CASSFTGTSYEQYF. The CDR3 coding sequence is TGTGCCAGCAGCTTTACAGGGACCTCCTACGAGCAGTACTTC.

This clonotype came up many times. V and J are TRBV7-9 and TRBJ2-5, with D perhaps TRBD2 (6 bases). The CDR3 has 16 residues. V lost 3 bases and J 7 bases, leaving 21 bases between the germline ends. Germline V gene data show CDR1 as SEHNR and CDR2 as FQNEAQ (reference sequence). Here the CDR3 DNA reads TGTGCCAGCAGCTTCCCGGGTAACGGGAGAACGAGGACCCAGTACTTC. It yields the protein CASSFPGNGRTRTQYF. The full variable domain, its missing parts supplied by reference TRBV7-9 and TRBJ2-5, is DTGVSQNPRHKITKRGQNVTFRCDPISEHNRLYWYRQTLGQGPEFLTYFQNEAQLEKSRLLSDRFSAERPKGSFSTLEIQRTEQGDSAMYLCASSFPGNGRTRTQYFGPGTRLLVL.

This clonotype was counted between two and nine times. The chain is built from TRBV9 and TRBJ2-7; 8 nucleotides match TRBD2. The CDR3 is made up of 16 amino acids. With V trimmed by 1 base and J by 5 bases, 11 bases remained unmatched. CDR1 is SGDLS, CDR2 YYNGEE, per germline. The CDR3 sequence is CASSVNPIQRENEQYF. Written as DNA, the CDR3 is TGTGCCAGCAGCGTAAACCCCATCCAGCGGGAGAACGAGCAGTACTTC.

The rearrangement uses TRBV6-2 or TRBV6-3 and TRBJ1-1; possible D gene TRBD1, 6 bases. Germline CDR1 and CDR2: MNHEY and SVGEGT. V dropped 8 bases and J dropped 4 bases, with 14 bases sitting between them. The CDR3 runs to 13 residues. The CDR3 DNA follows: TGTGCCAGCGTCGGGGGCCGAGGCACTGAAGCTTTCTTT. It specifies CASVGGRGTEAFF.

This clonotype was picked up a small number of times. V gene TRBV11-2 combines with J gene TRBJ2-5, with 9 bases identical to TRBD2. Germline CDR1 and CDR2: SGHAT and FQNNGV. This CDR3 region has 15 residues. J gave up 5 bases and V 0 bases, and 4 bases lay outside the gene matches. CDR3 loop: CASSLDKLAGETQYF. CDR3 bases: TGTGCCAGCAGCTTAGATAAGCTAGCGGGGGAGACCCAGTACTTC.